The 12 T cell receptor beta chains below were found in one sample sequenced in a study of cytomegalovirus exposure and HLA in healthy donors (TCRdb year 2017). The library was made by the immunoSEQ multiplex PCR assay. For the multiplex PCR, a mixture combining 60 forward primers for TCR Vbeta segments and 13 reverse primers for TCR Jbeta segments was used. TCRdb obtained this table from immuneACCESS and retained in-frame rearrangements with V and J assigned. These tables miss some clones; where compared with another copy, unresolved V genes account for less than half of the shortfall, and the remainder is unexplained. The table held for this sample gives tens of thousands of clones. The ten most abundant clones make up around 0.6% of the sample. Sequencing was done on a sample of PBMCs. The source of these receptors is a middle-aged man in good health and CMV-seronegative.

The chain uses TRBV7-9 and TRBJ2-7, with D unclear. V dropped 5 bases and J dropped 6 bases, with 11 bases sitting between them. The CDR3 loop spans 12 amino acids. In germline, CDR1 is SEHNR, CDR2 FQNEAQ (reference sequence). The CDR3 DNA is TGTGCCAGCAGCCGTGTTAGAACCGAGCAGTACTTC. It is translated as CASSRVRTEQYF.

The chain links TRBV27 to TRBJ2-3; 10 bases fit TRBD2. Trimming took 5 bases from V and 2 from J; bases not matched to a gene: 4. CDR1 is MNHEY, CDR2 SMNVEV, per germline (reference sequence). The CDR3 runs 15 residues. DNA for the CDR3: TGTGCCAGCAGTAACGGACTAGCGGCCACAGATACGCAGTATTTT. Translating it yields CASSNGLAATDTQYF.

The chain uses TRBV5-1 and TRBJ1-1; 9 bases match TRBD1. The V gene's germline CDR1 is SGHRS and CDR2 YFSETQ. The CDR3 is made up of 16 amino acids. Unmatched junction bases numbered 11, after V lost 4 bases and J lost 4 bases. The CDR3, as DNA: TGCGCCAGCAGCGCCCGGATACAGGGGGCGGCCACTGAAGCTTTCTTT. Translation: CASSARIQGAATEAFF.

The J gene is TRBJ1-1, the V gene TRBV25-1; TRBD1 is a possible D gene (6 bases). The germline V gene encodes CDR1 MGHDK and CDR2 SYGVNS. V lost 6 bases and J lost 4, with 12 bases in between. The CDR3 contains 13 residues. The CDR3 DNA reads TGTGCCAGCAGGGACAGAAGGGCCACTGAAGCTTTCTTT. Translation: CASRDRRATEAFF.

V usage is TRBV18 and J usage is TRBJ1-1, with TRBD1 identical over 10 bases. The V gene end was trimmed by 5 bases and the J gene end by 4 bases; junction bases not matched to a gene: 7. CDR1 is KGHSH, CDR2 LQKENI, per germline. The CDR3 runs 15 residues. The CDR3 protein is CASSSRQGAGTEAFF. CDR3 nucleotide sequence: TGTGCCAGCTCAAGCCGACAGGGGGCCGGCACTGAAGCTTTCTTT. The variable domain in full, completed from reference TRBV18 and TRBJ1-1, reads NAGVMQNPRHLVRRRGQEARLRCSPMKGHSHVYWYRQLPEEGLKFMVYLQKENIIDESGMPKERFSAEFPKEGPSILRIQQVVRGDSAAYFCASSSRQGAGTEAFFGQGTRLTVV.

The chain combines TRBV5-4 with TRBJ2-5; D is unresolved. The CDR3 is 13 amino acids. CDR1 is SGHNT and CDR2 is YYREEE in the germline V gene (reference sequence). V lost 3 bases, J lost 5 bases, and 11 bases lay in between. The CDR3 DNA reads TGTGCCAGCAGCTCCTCTAGACGTGAGACCCAGTACTTC. Encoded protein: CASSSSRRETQYF.

The rearrangement uses TRBV2 and TRBJ1-2; D unclear. V dropped 2 bases and J dropped 13 bases, with 11 bases sitting between them. Germline lookup yields CDR1 SNHLY and CDR2 FYNNEI. The CDR3 runs to 11 residues. CDR3: CASSETRGCTF. CDR3 nucleotides: TGTGCCAGCAGTGAAACACGGGGTTGCACCTTC.

The chain couples TRBV5-1 to TRBJ2-3, with 11 bases fitting TRBD1. The V gene's germline CDR1 is SGHRS and CDR2 YFSETQ. V gave up 4 bases and J gave up 6 bases; unmatched junction bases: 7. This CDR3 is 15 amino acids long. The CDR3 spells CASSSGQGAIDTQYF. As DNA, the CDR3 is TGCGCCAGCAGCAGCGGACAGGGGGCTATCGATACGCAGTATTTT. Full variable domain (missing parts from reference TRBV5-1 and TRBJ2-3): KAGVTQTPRYLIKTRGQQVTLSCSPISGHRSVSWYQQTPGQGLQFLFEYFSETQRNKGNFPGRFSGRQFSNSRSEMNVSTLELGDSALYLCASSSGQGAIDTQYFGPGTRLTVL.

The V and J genes are TRBV18 and TRBJ2-7, with 7 nucleotides matching TRBD1. V was clipped by 2 bases and J by 9 bases; unmatched bases: 4. The CDR3 is 12 amino acids. From germline, CDR1 is KGHSH and CDR2 LQKENI. CDR3: CASSPLQGSQYF. The CDR3 nucleotides are TGTGCCAGCTCACCATTACAGGGGTCGCAGTACTTC. Complete variable domain (other parts from reference TRBV18 and TRBJ2-7): NAGVMQNPRHLVRRRGQEARLRCSPMKGHSHVYWYRQLPEEGLKFMVYLQKENIIDESGMPKERFSAEFPKEGPSILRIQQVVRGDSAAYFCASSPLQGSQYFGPGTRLTVT.

The chain employs TRBV7-9 and TRBJ2-5, with 8 positions matching TRBD2. Looked up from germline, CDR1 is SEHNR and CDR2 is FQNEAQ (reference sequence). V gave up 0 bases and J gave up 7 bases; unmatched junction bases: 13. The CDR3 spans 17 residues. The CDR3: CASSLAQAGARMGTQYF. The CDR3 bases are TGTGCCAGCAGCTTAGCGCAAGCGGGGGCGCGCATGGGGACCCAGTACTTC.

About this clone: The DNA is left out, because the CDR3 cannot be placed on it with certainty; the CDR3 is given as TCRdb lists it. The chain combines TRBV10-3 with TRBJ2-2; the table's D call TRBD1 went unverified against the DNA. Germline V lookup: CDR1 ENHRY, CDR2 SYGVKD. The CDR3 length equals 16 residues, ends included. The CDR3: CAISTSGHTNTGELFF.

This chain connects TRBV28 to TRBJ2-1, with 8 bases matching TRBD2. CDR3 length equals 16 residues. Germline V gene sequence: CDR1 MDHEN, CDR2 SYDVKM. V lost 2 bases and J lost 5; bases outside the gene matches: 8. DNA for the CDR3: TGTGCCAGCAGTTTAGACGGGGGGGCCTTCAACAATGAGCAGTTCTTC. Residues: CASSLDGGAFNNEQFF. Full variable domain (remainder filled in from reference TRBV28 and TRBJ2-1): DVKVTQSSRYLVKRTGEKVFLECVQDMDHENMFWYRQDPGLGLRLIYFSYDVKMKEKGDIPEGYSVSREKKERFSLILESASTNQTSMYLCASSLDGGAFNNEQFFGPGTRLTVL.